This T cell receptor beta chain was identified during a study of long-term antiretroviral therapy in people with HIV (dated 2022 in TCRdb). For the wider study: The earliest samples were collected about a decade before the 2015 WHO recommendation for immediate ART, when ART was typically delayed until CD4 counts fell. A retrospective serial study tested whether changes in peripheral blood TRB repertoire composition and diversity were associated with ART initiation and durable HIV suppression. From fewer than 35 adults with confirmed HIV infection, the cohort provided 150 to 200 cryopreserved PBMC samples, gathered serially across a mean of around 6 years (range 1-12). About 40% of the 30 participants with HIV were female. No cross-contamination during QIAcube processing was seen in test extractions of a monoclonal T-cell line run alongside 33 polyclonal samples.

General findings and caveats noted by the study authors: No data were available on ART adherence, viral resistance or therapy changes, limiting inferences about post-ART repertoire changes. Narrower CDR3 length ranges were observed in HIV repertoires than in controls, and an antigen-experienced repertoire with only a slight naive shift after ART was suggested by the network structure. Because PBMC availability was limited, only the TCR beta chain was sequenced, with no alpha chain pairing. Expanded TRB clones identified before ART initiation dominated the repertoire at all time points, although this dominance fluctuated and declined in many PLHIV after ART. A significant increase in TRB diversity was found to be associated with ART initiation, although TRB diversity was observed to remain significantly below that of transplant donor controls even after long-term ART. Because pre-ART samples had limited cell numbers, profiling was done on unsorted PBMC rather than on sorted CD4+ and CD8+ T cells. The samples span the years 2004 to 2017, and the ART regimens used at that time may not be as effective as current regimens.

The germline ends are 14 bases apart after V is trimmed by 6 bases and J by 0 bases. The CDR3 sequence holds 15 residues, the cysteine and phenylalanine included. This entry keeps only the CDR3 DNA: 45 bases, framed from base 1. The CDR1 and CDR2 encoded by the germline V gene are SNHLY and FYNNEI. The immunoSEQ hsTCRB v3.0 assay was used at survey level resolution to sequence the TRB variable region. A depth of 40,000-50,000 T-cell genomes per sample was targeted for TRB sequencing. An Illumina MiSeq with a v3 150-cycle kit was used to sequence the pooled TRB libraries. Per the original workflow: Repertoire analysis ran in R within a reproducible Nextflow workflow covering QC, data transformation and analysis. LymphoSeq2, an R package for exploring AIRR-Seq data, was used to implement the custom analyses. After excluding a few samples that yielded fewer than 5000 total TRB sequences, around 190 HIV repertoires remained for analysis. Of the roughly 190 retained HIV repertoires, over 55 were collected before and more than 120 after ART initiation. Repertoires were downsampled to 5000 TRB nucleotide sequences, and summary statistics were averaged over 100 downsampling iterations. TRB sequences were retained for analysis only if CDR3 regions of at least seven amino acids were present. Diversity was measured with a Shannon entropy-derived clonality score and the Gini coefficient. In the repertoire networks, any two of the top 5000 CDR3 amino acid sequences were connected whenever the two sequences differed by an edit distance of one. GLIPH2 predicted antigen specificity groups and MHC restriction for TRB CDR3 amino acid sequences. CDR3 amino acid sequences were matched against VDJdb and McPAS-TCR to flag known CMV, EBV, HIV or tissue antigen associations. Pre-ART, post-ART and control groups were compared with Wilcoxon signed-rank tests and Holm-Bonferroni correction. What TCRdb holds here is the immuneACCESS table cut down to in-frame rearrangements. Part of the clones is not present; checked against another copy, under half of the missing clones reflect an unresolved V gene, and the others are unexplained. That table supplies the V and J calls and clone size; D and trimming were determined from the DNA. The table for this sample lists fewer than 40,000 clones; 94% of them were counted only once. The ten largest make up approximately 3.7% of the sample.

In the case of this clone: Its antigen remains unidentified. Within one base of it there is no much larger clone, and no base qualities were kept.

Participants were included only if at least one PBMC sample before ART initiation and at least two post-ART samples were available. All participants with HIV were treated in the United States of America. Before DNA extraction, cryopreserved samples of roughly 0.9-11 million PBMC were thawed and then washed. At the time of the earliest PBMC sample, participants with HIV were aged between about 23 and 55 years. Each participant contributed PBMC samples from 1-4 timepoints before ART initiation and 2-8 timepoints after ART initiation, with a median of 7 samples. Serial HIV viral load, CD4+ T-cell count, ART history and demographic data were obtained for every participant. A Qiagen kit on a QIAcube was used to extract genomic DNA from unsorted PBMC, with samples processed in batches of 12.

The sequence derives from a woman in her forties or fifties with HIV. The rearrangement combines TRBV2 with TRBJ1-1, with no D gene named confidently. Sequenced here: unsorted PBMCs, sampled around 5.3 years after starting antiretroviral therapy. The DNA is TGTGCCAGCAGAGATGAGAGGGCAGTGAACACTGAAGCTTTCTTT. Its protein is CASRDERAVNTEAFF.